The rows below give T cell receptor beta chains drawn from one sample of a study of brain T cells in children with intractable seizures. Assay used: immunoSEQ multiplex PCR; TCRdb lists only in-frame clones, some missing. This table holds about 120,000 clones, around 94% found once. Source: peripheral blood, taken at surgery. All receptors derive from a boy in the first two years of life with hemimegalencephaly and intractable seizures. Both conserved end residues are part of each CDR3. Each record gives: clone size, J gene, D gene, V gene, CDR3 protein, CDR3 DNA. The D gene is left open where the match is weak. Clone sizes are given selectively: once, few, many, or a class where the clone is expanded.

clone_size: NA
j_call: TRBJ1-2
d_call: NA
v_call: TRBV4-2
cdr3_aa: CASSQGRTYTSYGYTF
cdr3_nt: TGTGCCAGCAGCCAAGGGCGCACATACACATCATATGGCTACACCTTC

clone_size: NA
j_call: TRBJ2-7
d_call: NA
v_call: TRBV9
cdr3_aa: CASSVAGGIYEQYF
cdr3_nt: TGTGCCAGCAGCGTAGCCGGCGGGATTTACGAGCAGTACTTC

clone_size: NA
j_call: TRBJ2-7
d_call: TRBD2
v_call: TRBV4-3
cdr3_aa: CASSQVAGTSGRARIYEQYF
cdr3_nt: TGCGCCAGCAGCCAAGTGGCAGGGACTAGCGGGAGGGCCAGGATCTACGAGCAGTACTTC

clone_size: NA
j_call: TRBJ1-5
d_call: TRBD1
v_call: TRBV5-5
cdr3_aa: CASSLTQGAYQPQHF
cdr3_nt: TGTGCCAGCAGTCTTACTCAGGGGGCCTATCAGCCCCAGCATTTT

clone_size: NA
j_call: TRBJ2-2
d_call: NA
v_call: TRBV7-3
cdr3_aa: CASSRTIAVGNTGELFF
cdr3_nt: TGTGCCAGCAGCCGAACCATAGCAGTAGGGAACACCGGGGAGCTGTTTTTT

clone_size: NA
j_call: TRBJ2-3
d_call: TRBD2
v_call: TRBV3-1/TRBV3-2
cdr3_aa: CASSLRVLAGADTQYF
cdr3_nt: TGTGCCAGCAGCCTACGGGTACTAGCGGGAGCAGATACGCAGTATTTT

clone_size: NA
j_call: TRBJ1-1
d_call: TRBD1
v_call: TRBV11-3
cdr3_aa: CASSLDMVDRGHDTEAFF
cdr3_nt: TGTGCCAGCAGCTTAGATATGGTGGACAGGGGGCATGACACTGAAGCTTTCTTT

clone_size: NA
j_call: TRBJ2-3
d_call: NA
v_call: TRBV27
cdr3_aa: CASSLWGRTSTDTQYF
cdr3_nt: TGTGCCAGCAGTTTATGGGGACGGACGAGCACAGATACGCAGTATTTT

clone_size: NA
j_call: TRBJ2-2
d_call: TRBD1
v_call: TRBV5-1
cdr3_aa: CASSRAGGTGELFF
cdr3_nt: TGCGCCAGCAGCCGGGCAGGGGGAACCGGGGAGCTGTTTTTT

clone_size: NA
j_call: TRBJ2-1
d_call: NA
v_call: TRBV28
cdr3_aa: CASSPQPRTAEQFF
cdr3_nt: TGTGCCAGCAGTCCCCAACCCAGGACAGCTGAGCAGTTCTTC

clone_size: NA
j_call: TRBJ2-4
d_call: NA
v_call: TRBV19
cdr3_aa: CASMRGAKNIQYF
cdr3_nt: TGTGCCAGTATGAGGGGGGCCAAAAACATTCAGTACTTC

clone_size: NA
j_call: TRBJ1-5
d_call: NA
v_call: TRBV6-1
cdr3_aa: CASSEALQANQPQHF
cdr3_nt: TGTGCCAGCAGTGAAGCGCTTCAGGCGAATCAGCCCCAGCATTTT

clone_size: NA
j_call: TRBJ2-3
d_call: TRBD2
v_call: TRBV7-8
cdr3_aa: CASSLELAGGGRDTQYF
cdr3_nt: TGTGCCAGCAGCTTAGAACTAGCGGGAGGGGGCCGGGATACGCAGTATTTT

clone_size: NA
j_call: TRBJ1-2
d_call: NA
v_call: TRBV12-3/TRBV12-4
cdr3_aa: CASSYYDGYTF
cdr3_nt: TGTGCCAGCAGTTACTACGATGGCTACACCTTC

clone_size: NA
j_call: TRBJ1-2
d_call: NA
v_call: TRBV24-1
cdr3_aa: CATSDFGGYGYTF
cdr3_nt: TGTGCCACCAGTGATTTTGGGGGCTATGGCTACACCTTC

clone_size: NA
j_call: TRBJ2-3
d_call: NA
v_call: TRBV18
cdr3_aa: CASSPGRQVSTDTQYF
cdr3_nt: TGTGCCAGCTCACCGGGAAGACAGGTTAGCACAGATACGCAGTATTTT

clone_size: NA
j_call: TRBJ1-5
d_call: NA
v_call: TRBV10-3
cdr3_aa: CAISESGGLYNQPQHF
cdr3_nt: TGTGCCATCAGTGAGTCGGGGGGGCTATACAATCAGCCCCAGCATTTT

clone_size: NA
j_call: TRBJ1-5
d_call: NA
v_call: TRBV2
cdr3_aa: CASSVAGGIQPQHF
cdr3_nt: TGTGCCAGCAGTGTAGCGGGGGGCATTCAGCCCCAGCATTTT

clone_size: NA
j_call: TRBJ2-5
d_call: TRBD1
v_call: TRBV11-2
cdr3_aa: CASSLEADRGLGETQYF
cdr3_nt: TGTGCCAGCAGCTTAGAAGCCGACAGGGGGCTGGGAGAGACCCAGTACTTC

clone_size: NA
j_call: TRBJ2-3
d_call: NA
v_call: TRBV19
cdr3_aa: CASSKQGIRDTQYF
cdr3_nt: TGTGCCAGTAGTAAACAGGGAATTCGAGATACGCAGTATTTT

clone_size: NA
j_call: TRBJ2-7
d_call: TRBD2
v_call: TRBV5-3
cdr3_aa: CARSLARAGGTPHEQYF
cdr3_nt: TGTGCCAGAAGCTTGGCGAGAGCGGGAGGGACCCCCCACGAGCAGTACTTC

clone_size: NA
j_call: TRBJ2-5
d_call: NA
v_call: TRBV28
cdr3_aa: CASSFLGDETQYF
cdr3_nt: TGTGCCAGCAGTTTCTTGGGGGATGAGACCCAGTACTTC

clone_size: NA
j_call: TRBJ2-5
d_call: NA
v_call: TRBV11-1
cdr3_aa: CASSLARLEKGTQYF
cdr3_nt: TGTGCCAGCAGCTTAGCGCGGTTAGAGAAGGGGACCCAGTACTTC

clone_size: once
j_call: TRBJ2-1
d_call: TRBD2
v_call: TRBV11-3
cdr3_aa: CASSPRTSGSYNEQFF
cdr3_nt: TGTGCCAGCAGCCCAAGGACTAGCGGAAGTTACAATGAGCAGTTCTTC

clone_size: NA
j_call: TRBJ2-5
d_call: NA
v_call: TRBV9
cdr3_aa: CASSARTAGPQETQYF
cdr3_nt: TGTGCCAGCAGCGCGCGGACAGCCGGACCCCAAGAGACCCAGTACTTC

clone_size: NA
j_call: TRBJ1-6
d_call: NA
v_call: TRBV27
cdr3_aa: CASSLGTGFYNSPLHF
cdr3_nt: TGTGCCAGCAGTTTAGGGACTGGATTTTATAATTCACCCCTCCACTTT

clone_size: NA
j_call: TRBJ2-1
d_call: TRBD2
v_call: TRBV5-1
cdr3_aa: CASSPPGLAGYNEQFF
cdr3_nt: TGCGCCAGCAGCCCCCCAGGACTAGCGGGATACAATGAGCAGTTCTTC

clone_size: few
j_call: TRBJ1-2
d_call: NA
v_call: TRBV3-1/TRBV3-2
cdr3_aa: CASSQGGRGGYTF
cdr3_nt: TGTGCCAGCAGCCAAGGGGGCCGGGGTGGCTACACCTTC

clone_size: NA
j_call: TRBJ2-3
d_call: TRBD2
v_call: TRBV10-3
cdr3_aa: CATLGGGDTQYF
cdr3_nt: TGTGCCACCCTCGGGGGAGGGGATACGCAGTATTTT

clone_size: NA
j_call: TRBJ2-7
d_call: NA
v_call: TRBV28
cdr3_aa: CASSFGASGYEQYF
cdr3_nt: TGTGCCAGCAGTTTTGGGGCGAGCGGCTACGAGCAGTACTTC

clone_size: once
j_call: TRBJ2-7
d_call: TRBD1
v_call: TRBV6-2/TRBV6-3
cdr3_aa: CASSHSTGGRYEQYF
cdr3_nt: TGTGCCAGCAGCCACTCCACAGGGGGACGGTACGAGCAGTACTTC

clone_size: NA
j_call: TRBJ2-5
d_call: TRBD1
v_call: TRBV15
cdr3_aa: CATSRGWDSQETQYF
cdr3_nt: TGTGCCACCAGCAGAGGTTGGGACAGCCAAGAGACCCAGTACTTC

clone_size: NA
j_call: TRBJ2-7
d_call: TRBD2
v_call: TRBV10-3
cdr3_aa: CAISESIGLAGAYEQYF
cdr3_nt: TGTGCCATCAGTGAGTCGATCGGACTAGCGGGAGCCTACGAGCAGTACTTC

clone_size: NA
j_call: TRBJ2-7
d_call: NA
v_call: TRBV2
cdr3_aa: CASSGGQFQEQYF
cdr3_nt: TGTGCCAGCAGTGGTGGACAGTTCCAGGAGCAGTACTTC

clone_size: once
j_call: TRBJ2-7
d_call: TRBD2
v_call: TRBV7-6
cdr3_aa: CASSRLAGGPVDEQYF
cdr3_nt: TGTGCCAGCAGCAGACTAGCGGGAGGGCCAGTCGACGAGCAGTACTTC

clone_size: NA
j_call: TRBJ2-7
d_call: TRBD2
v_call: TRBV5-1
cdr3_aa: CASSPGLAGVYEQYF
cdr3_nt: TGCGCCAGCAGCCCGGGACTAGCGGGAGTGTATGAGCAGTACTTC

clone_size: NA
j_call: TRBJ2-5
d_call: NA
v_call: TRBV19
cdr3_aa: CASSNLRTTVEETQYF
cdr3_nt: TGTGCCAGTAGTAACCTCCGAACTACCGTTGAAGAGACCCAGTACTTC

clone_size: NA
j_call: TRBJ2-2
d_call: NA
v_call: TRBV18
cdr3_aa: CASSPANSLLNTGELFF
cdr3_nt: TGTGCCAGCTCACCCGCGAACAGCCTCTTGAACACCGGGGAGCTGTTTTTT

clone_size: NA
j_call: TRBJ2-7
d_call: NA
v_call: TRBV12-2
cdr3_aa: CASRLTRGRYEQYF
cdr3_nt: TGTGCAAGTCGCTTAACCCGGGGGCGATACGAGCAGTACTTC

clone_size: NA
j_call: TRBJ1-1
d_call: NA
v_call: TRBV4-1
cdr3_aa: CASSQDPRHTEAFF
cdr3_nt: TGCGCCAGCAGCCAAGATCCCAGGCACACTGAAGCTTTCTTT

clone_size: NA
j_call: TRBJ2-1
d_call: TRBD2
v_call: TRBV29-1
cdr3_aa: CSVEVAGPAYNEQFF
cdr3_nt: TGCAGCGTTGAAGTAGCGGGACCGGCCTACAATGAGCAGTTCTTC

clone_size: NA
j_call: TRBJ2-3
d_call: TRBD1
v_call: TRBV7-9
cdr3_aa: CASSFRGPHTDTQYF
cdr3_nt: TGTGCCAGCAGCTTTAGGGGGCCCCACACAGATACGCAGTATTTT

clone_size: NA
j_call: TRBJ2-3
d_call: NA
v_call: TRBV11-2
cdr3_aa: CASSLVGRTDTQYF
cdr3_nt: TGTGCCAGCAGCTTAGTTGGTAGAACAGATACGCAGTATTTT

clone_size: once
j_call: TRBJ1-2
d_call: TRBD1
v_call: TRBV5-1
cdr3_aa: CASSAGQGNYGYTF
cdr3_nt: TGCGCCAGCAGCGCGGGACAGGGGAACTATGGCTACACCTTC

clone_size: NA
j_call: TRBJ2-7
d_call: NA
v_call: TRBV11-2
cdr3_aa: CASSHDSRDFYYHEQYF
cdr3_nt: TGTGCCAGCAGCCATGACAGCCGGGACTTCTACTACCACGAGCAGTACTTC

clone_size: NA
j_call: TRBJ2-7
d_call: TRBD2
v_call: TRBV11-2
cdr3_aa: CASSLAGPPYEQYF
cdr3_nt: TGTGCCAGCAGTCTAGCGGGCCCCCCCTACGAGCAGTACTTC